The 17 T cell receptor beta chains presented below share a single source sample, sequenced in a study of blood T cell repertoires in COVID-19. Generated by immunoSEQ multiplex PCR, the TCRdb table keeps only in-frame clones and is missing some. The data hold approximately 250,000 clones, with approximately 82% observed a single time. The sequenced sample was PBMCs or T cells enriched from blood (not recorded which). These receptors all stem from a man in his forties who had recovered from COVID-19.

The chain has TRBV9 and TRBJ2-2; D perhaps matches TRBD2 (6 bases). This CDR3 comprises 17 residues. Between the trimmed V and J ends, which lost 0 bases and 2 bases, there was a span of 14 bases. The germline gives CDR1 SGDLS, CDR2 YYNGEE. The CDR3 sequence is CASSVGGSGYNTGELFF. CDR3 DNA: TGTGCCAGCAGCGTAGGTGGCAGCGGGTATAACACCGGGGAGCTGTTTTTT.

V gene TRBV5-3 combines with J gene TRBJ2-2; 7 nucleotides align to TRBD1. TRBV5-3 is an open reading frame, and its role is uncertain. J was trimmed by 2 bases and V by 4 bases; bases with no gene match: 5. The CDR3 is 15 residues long. For the CDR3, the DNA is TGTGCCAGAAGCGGAGACAGGGAAAACACCGGGGAGCTGTTTTTT. This sequence encodes CARSGDRENTGELFF.

The genes are TRBV30 and TRBJ1-5; tentative D call: TRBD1 (6 bases). The germline V gene encodes CDR1 GTSNPN and CDR2 SVGIG (reference sequence). This CDR3 has 14 residues. V lost 0 bases to trimming and J lost 7 bases, with 13 bases between them. In DNA, the CDR3 is TGTGCCTGGAGTGTAAGGGACATAAAACAGCCCCAGCATTTT. This translates into CAWSVRDIKQPQHF.

The V and J genes are TRBV7-9 and TRBJ1-1; D is perhaps TRBD1 (6 bases). V dropped 6 bases and J dropped 11 bases, with 13 bases sitting between them. CDR3 length: 11 residues. Looked up from germline, CDR1 is SEHNR and CDR2 is FQNEAQ (reference sequence). The CDR3 here is CASSRGRGAFF. CDR3 nucleotides: TGTGCCAGCAGTCGAGGGAGGGGGGCTTTCTTT.

The chain links TRBV7-9 to TRBJ1-1, with D unclear. Germline loops: CDR1 SEHNR, CDR2 FQNEAQ (reference sequence). Trimming removed 6 bases at V and 2 bases at J, with 19 bases between. The CDR3 extends over 16 amino acids. The CDR3 region is CASSISGRSGNTEAFF. As DNA, the CDR3 is TGTGCCAGCAGTATCTCCGGCCGGTCAGGAAACACTGAAGCTTTCTTT.

This chain joins TRBV3-1 (or the pseudogene TRBV3-2) and TRBJ1-4; no definite D call. This CDR3 has 14 residues. The V gene lost 4 bases and the J gene lost 4 bases, with 10 bases spanning the gap. Looked up from germline, CDR1 is LGHDT and CDR2 is YNNKEL (reference sequence). The CDR3 DNA is TGTGCCAGCAGCCCTCGGTCCCTTAATGAAAAACTGTTTTTT. This codes for CASSPRSLNEKLFF.

The J gene is TRBJ2-4, the V gene TRBV29-1; TRBD1 aligns across 9 bases. The CDR3 is 14 residues long. Germline V gene sequence: CDR1 SQVTM, CDR2 ANQGSEA. Unmatched junction bases numbered 2, after V lost 4 bases and J lost 1 base. CDR3 coding DNA: TGCAGCGTTGCAGACAGGGGGGCCAAAAACATTCAGTACTTC. It is translated as CSVADRGAKNIQYF.

As DNA, the CDR3 is TGTGCCAGCAGCTTCAGGACAGGGGAAGGGCAGCCCCAGCATTTT. Translated: CASSFRTGEGQPQHF. V gene TRBV7-2 combines with J gene TRBJ1-5, with 9 positions matching TRBD1. Germline V gene sequence: CDR1 SGHTA, CDR2 FQGNSA. The CDR3 contains 15 residues. The V segment lost 3 bases and the J segment 7 bases; nucleotides outside the gene matches: 7. The whole variable domain, filled in from reference TRBV7-2 and TRBJ1-5, reads GAGVSQSPSNKVTEKGKDVELRCDPISGHTALYWYRQSLGQGLEFLIYFQGNSAPDKSGLPSDRFSAERTGGSVSTLTIQRTQQEDSAVYLCASSFRTGEGQPQHFGDGTRLSIL.

The J gene is TRBJ2-1, the V gene TRBV18, with D possibly being TRBD2 (6 bases). The CDR3 loop spans 14 amino acids. V gave up 1 base and J gave up 8 bases, with 12 bases separating them. In germline, CDR1 is KGHSH, CDR2 LQKENI. The CDR3 DNA sequence: TGTGCCAGCTCACCACGGTCGAGGGAGGATGAGCAGTTCTTC. Protein sequence: CASSPRSREDEQFF.

The chain is built from TRBV28 and TRBJ1-5, with D uncertain. The CDR3 totals 16 residues. Between the trimmed V and J ends, which lost 4 bases and 0 bases, there was a span of 13 bases. Germline-derived CDR1 and CDR2 are MDHEN and SYDVKM. The chain's CDR3 is CASSSPGGYSNQPQHF. CDR3 DNA sequence: TGTGCCAGCAGTTCCCCGGGAGGGTATAGCAATCAGCCCCAGCATTTT.

This chain links TRBV9 with TRBJ2-3, with 12 bases fitting TRBD2. Trimming at V came to 4 bases and at J to 4 bases, leaving 4 bases not matched to a gene. Germline CDR1 reads SGDLS; CDR2 reads YYNGEE. The CDR3 is made up of 15 amino acids. CDR3 amino acids: CASSPSGRGSDTQYF. The CDR3 DNA reads TGTGCCAGCAGCCCTAGCGGGAGGGGGTCAGATACGCAGTATTTT.

The chain recombines TRBV5-5 with TRBJ1-4, with 9 positions matching TRBD1. Germline lookup yields CDR1 SGHKS and CDR2 YYEKEE (reference sequence). The V segment lost 7 bases and the J segment 6 bases; nucleotides outside the gene matches: 7. The CDR3 has 14 residues. The CDR3 nucleotides read TGTGCCAGCGAACAGACAGGGGGGGATGAAAAACTGTTTTTT. Translating gives CASEQTGGDEKLFF. Full variable domain (remainder filled in from reference TRBV5-5 and TRBJ1-4): DAGVTQSPTHLIKTRGQQVTLRCSPISGHKSVSWYQQVLGQGPQFIFQYYEKEERGRGNFPDRFSARQFPNYSSELNVNALLLGDSALYLCASEQTGGDEKLFFGSGTQLSVL.

The rearrangement links TRBV14 to TRBJ2-1; no definite D call. Germline V gives CDR1 SGHDN, CDR2 FVKESK. CDR3 length: 11 amino acids. V dropped 5 bases and J dropped 8 bases, with 7 bases sitting between them. CDR3 bases: TGTGCCAGCAGCATCCGGGATGAGCAGTTCTTC. The encoded protein is CASSIRDEQFF.

Turning to this clone: This could be a read error, since a much larger clone is one nucleotide away. The same CDR3 also results from other DNA sequences found in this sample. The CDR3 sequence is CASSTGNYGYTF. CDR3 coding DNA: TGTGCCAGCAGCACCGGGAACTATGGCTACACCTTC. The rearrangement uses TRBV6-5 and TRBJ1-2; D call uncertain. The V gene's germline CDR1 is MNHEY and CDR2 SVGAGI. The CDR3 totals 12 residues. V lost 6 bases and J 2 bases, leaving 7 bases between the germline ends.

The V and J genes are TRBV29-1 and TRBJ2-7, with D uncertain. Trimming pared 0 bases from V and 2 bases from J, leaving 8 bases between. The CDR3 extends over 13 amino acids. CDR1 and CDR2 from the germline V gene are SQVTM and ANQGSEA. The CDR3 loop reads CSVEDLATYEQYF. The CDR3 DNA reads as TGCAGCGTTGAAGATTTAGCCACCTACGAGCAGTACTTC.

The CDR3 region has the DNA TGCGCCAGCTCCGGACAGGGTCGGACAGATACGCAGTATTTT. Its protein is CASSGQGRTDTQYF. This rearrangement joins TRBV10-2 to TRBJ2-3; 8 nucleotides align to TRBD1. Germline trimming cut 8 bases from V and 3 bases from J; bases unmatched to any gene: 7. The CDR3 is 14 residues long. Germline-derived CDR1 and CDR2 are WSHSY and SAAADI.

The genes are TRBV5-5 and TRBJ1-5, with 10 bases lining up with TRBD1. Losses at the gene ends were 6 bases for V and 5 bases for J; bases not matched to a gene: 8. CDR1 and CDR2 from the germline V gene are SGHKS and YYEKEE (reference sequence). The length of the CDR3 is 15 residues. In nucleotides, the CDR3 is TGTGCCAGCAAGAAATACGGGACAGGGGATCAGCCCCAGCATTTT. Encoded protein: CASKKYGTGDQPQHF.